These 4 T cell receptor beta chains originate from one sample sequenced in a study of neurological immune-mediated disorders. TCRdb processed the 5' RACE reads anew with MiXCR; each CDR3 protein has one entry. This sample has 87,000 or so distinct CDR3 sequences, with around 3.4% found just once. Sample: PBMCs. Every receptor here comes from a woman in her late teens or twenties with multiple sclerosis.

This clonotype was detected many times. This chain connects TRBV10-3 to TRBJ2-3, with D unresolved. The CDR3 has 14 residues. Trimming removed 6 bases at V and 1 base at J, with 11 bases between. Germline CDR1 is ENHRY and CDR2 is SYGVKD. The CDR3 protein is CAISPSVGTDTQYF. CDR3 DNA: TGTGCCATCAGCCCCTCCGTAGGCACAGATACGCAGTATTTT.

Many counts were recorded for this clonotype. This rearrangement joins TRBV20-1 to TRBJ2-2; TRBD1 might be the D (6 bases). This CDR3 contains 14 residues. Trimming pared 4 bases from V and 1 base from J, leaving 10 bases between. The germline V gene has CDR1 DFQATT and CDR2 SNEGSKA (reference sequence). The CDR3 region has the DNA TGCAGTGCTACCGGGACAATGAACACCGGGGAGCTGTTTTTT. It is translated as CSATGTMNTGELFF.

The sample holds many counts of this clonotype. The chain couples TRBV6-5 to TRBJ1-2; TRBD1 is a possible D gene (5 bases). Trimming took off 4 bases at V and 8 bases at J, with 8 bases between the two ends. The germline gives CDR1 MNHEY, CDR2 SVGAGI. CDR3 length equals 11 residues. CDR3 in DNA: TGTGCCAGCAGTTCAGGACAAGGCTACACCTTC. Its protein is CASSSGQGYTF.

This clonotype was found a few times. The chain uses TRBV20-1 and TRBJ2-5; D possibly corresponds to TRBD1 (6 bases). CDR1 is DFQATT, CDR2 SNEGSKA, per germline (reference sequence). The CDR3 is 12 amino acids. V dropped 6 bases and J dropped 4 bases, with 12 bases sitting between them. CDR3 region: CSARAGVETQYF. In DNA, the CDR3 is TGCAGTGCCCGTGCAGGGGTAGAGACCCAGTACTTC.